This T cell receptor (beta chain) was profiled in a study of blood T cell repertoires in COVID-19. For the study at large: Specimens from acute and convalescent COVID-19 originated in the United States, Italy and Spain. T cells, B-cell-depleted T cells, or PBMCs provided the cDNA or gDNA that served as material.

This CDR3 contains 20 residues. Trimming at V came to 3 bases and at J to 1 base, leaving 16 bases not matched to a gene. The germline CDR1 and CDR2 sequences are MDHEN and SYDVKM. Per the original methods: The assay estimated nucleated cells by amplifying reference gene primers. Only in-frame clones appear in the TCRdb table, and some are missing; sequencing was by immunoSEQ multiplex PCR. The DNA was the basis for D and trimming; V, J and clone size are from that table. The table records around 100,000 clones, about 88% of them present only once. Sequencing used peripheral blood. The chain has TRBV28 and TRBJ1-4; 8 nucleotides align to TRBD1. The source of this sequence is a man aged 30 to 45 in a cohort sampled during active COVID-19. DNA for the CDR3: TGTGCCAGCAGTTTCTTCCAGGGGGCGGGTCTGCATGTAACTAATGAAAAACTGTTTTTT. Translating it yields CASSFFQGAGLHVTNEKLFF.